Listed below are T cell receptor beta chains from one sample, sequenced in a study of blood T cell repertoires in COVID-19. Assay: immunoSEQ multiplex PCR; the TCRdb copy retains only in-frame clones and omits some. The sample contains approximately 190,000 clones, about 85% of which appear only once. The sample comprised peripheral blood. The origin of the receptors is a human donor in a cohort sampled during active COVID-19. Each CDR3 is given with its conserved first and last residue. The order of the fields is V gene, D gene, J gene, clone size, CDR3 DNA, CDR3 protein. A D gene is named only where the DNA matches it firmly. Part of the rows lack a size; the others show once, few, many or a class for expanded clones.

>TRBV6-5|TRBD2|TRBJ2-3|-
TGTGCCAGCAGGGCTCTAGCGGCCGGCACAGATACGCAGTATTTT
CASRALAAGTDTQYF
>TRBV5-1|TRBD1|TRBJ1-2|few
TGCGCCAGCAGCTTGGGACAGGGGGCCTATGGCTACACCTTC
CASSLGQGAYGYTF
>TRBV28|-|TRBJ1-2|-
TGTGCCAGCACCGCCGGAGACGCCTATGGCTACACCTTC
CASTAGDAYGYTF
>TRBV15|TRBD1|TRBJ1-2|-
TGTGCCACCAGCAGAGACAGGGGGCACACCTTC
CATSRDRGHTF
>TRBV7-9|TRBD2|TRBJ2-2|-
TGTGCCAGCAGCGAGGGACTAGCCGGGGAGCTGTTTTTT
CASSEGLAGELFF
>TRBV7-8|TRBD2|TRBJ2-6|-
TGTGCCAGCCCGCAAACCAGGCTAGCGGGTCCCTCTGGGGCCAACGTCCTGACTTTC
CASPQTRLAGPSGANVLTF
>TRBV11-3|-|TRBJ1-5|-
TGTGCCAGCAGCTTCCACGACTCACTCAATCAGCCCCAGCATTTT
CASSFHDSLNQPQHF
>TRBV6-1|TRBD1|TRBJ2-2|-
TGTGCCAGCAGTGACGGGACAGGGCCTACCGGGGAGCTGTTTTTT
CASSDGTGPTGELFF
>TRBV29-1|TRBD1|TRBJ1-1|-
TGCAGCGGTCTACAGGGGGCAGGTACTGAAGCTTTCTTT
CSGLQGAGTEAFF
>TRBV29-1|-|TRBJ1-3|-
TGCAGCGTTTATAAGAGCTCTGGAAACACCATATATTTT
CSVYKSSGNTIYF
>TRBV10-3|-|TRBJ2-5|-
TGTGCCATCAGTGGACTCGCCCCAGAGACCCAGTACTTC
CAISGLAPETQYF
>TRBV2|TRBD1|TRBJ2-6|-
TGTGCCAGCAGGGACAGGGTATTCTCTGGGGCCAACGTCCTGACTTTC
CASRDRVFSGANVLTF
>TRBV28|TRBD1|TRBJ1-2|-
TGTGCCAGCGCGGACAGGGAAATGAGCACCTTC
CASADREMSTF
>TRBV5-1|TRBD1|TRBJ2-2|few
TGCGCCAGCAGCCGGGACAGGGGCATAAGCGGGGAGCTGTTTTTT
CASSRDRGISGELFF
>TRBV6-1|TRBD1|TRBJ2-1|-
TGTGCCACCTCAGGGGGCAGCTCCTACAATGAGCAGTTCTTC
CATSGGSSYNEQFF
>TRBV7-2|-|TRBJ2-1|-
TGTGCCAGCAGCTTACTAGTCAGCAACAATGAGCAGTTCTTC
CASSLLVSNNEQFF
>TRBV7-3|-|TRBJ2-1|-
TGTGCCAGCAGCTTAGGATCCAGGGTGGGGGAGCAGTTCTTC
CASSLGSRVGEQFF
>TRBV19|-|TRBJ1-3|-
TGTGCCAGTAGTGAGGGTTCTGGAAACACCATATATTTT
CASSEGSGNTIYF
>TRBV3-1/TRBV3-2|-|TRBJ2-1|-
TGTGCCAGCAGCCAACTGAAGCGCTACAATGAGCAGTTCTTC
CASSQLKRYNEQFF
>TRBV6-6|-|TRBJ2-5|-
TGTGCCAGCAGTTACTTTGGCGGGGGCTACGAGACCCAGTACTTC
CASSYFGGGYETQYF
>TRBV3-1/TRBV3-2|TRBD1|TRBJ1-1|medium-sized
TGTGCCAGCGGAAGAAGGGGGCATCGGAACACTGAAGCTTTCTTT
CASGRRGHRNTEAFF
>TRBV7-9|-|TRBJ2-3|-
TGTGCCAGCAACTGGGGCGGTGACACAGATACGCAGTATTTT
CASNWGGDTDTQYF
>TRBV5-1|-|TRBJ1-2|-
TGCGCCAGCAGCTTGGATCCAGGGTCGTACTATGGCTACACCTTC
CASSLDPGSYYGYTF
>TRBV30|TRBD2|TRBJ2-3|-
TGTGCCTGGACTAGCGGGCGTTTTGCGGATACGCAGTATTTT
CAWTSGRFADTQYF
>TRBV18|-|TRBJ1-1|-
TGTGCCAGCTCGCGGGACGCTCCTCAGGGTGAAGCTTTCTTT
CASSRDAPQGEAFF
>TRBV4-1|TRBD1|TRBJ1-2|-
TGCGCCAGCAGCTCGCAGGGGGCGGGGGTGGATGGCTACACCTTC
CASSSQGAGVDGYTF
>TRBV28|-|TRBJ1-1|-
TGTGCCAGCGCACGAGGTCTTCCTGAAGCTTTCTTT
CASARGLPEAFF
>TRBV5-6|-|TRBJ2-4|-
TGTGCCAGCAGCTTTAGTGGACGGGAGAAAAACATTCAGTACTTC
CASSFSGREKNIQYF
>TRBV5-4|-|TRBJ2-6|-
TGTGCCAGCAGCTTGGATACCTCGAGCTCTGGGGCCAACGTCCTGACTTTC
CASSLDTSSSGANVLTF
>TRBV15|-|TRBJ1-2|once
TGTGCCACCCGCGGGGGGTATGGCTACACCTTC
CATRGGYGYTF
>TRBV4-1|-|TRBJ2-2|-
TGCGCCAGCAGCCAAGACCCTAGCAGCGGGGAGCTGTTTTTT
CASSQDPSSGELFF
>TRBV11-2|TRBD1|TRBJ2-2|-
TGTGCCAGCAGCTCTCACAGGGGGTCCCGAGACACCGGGGAGCTGTTTTTT
CASSSHRGSRDTGELFF
>TRBV19|TRBD1|TRBJ1-4|-
TGTGCCAGTAAGGACAGGGGGCATGAAAAACTGTTTTTT
CASKDRGHEKLFF
>TRBV10-3|-|TRBJ1-3|-
TGTGCCATCAGTGAGAACCGAGACTCTGGAAACACCATATATTTT
CAISENRDSGNTIYF
>TRBV6-5|TRBD1|TRBJ2-5|-
TGTGCCAGCAGCGACCTGACAGGGCAAGAGACCCAGTACTTC
CASSDLTGQETQYF
>TRBV30|-|TRBJ1-2|-
TGTGCCTGGATCTGGGAGATTGGGTCACCCTATGGCTACACCTTC
CAWIWEIGSPYGYTF
>TRBV5-1|-|TRBJ2-7|-
TGCGCCAGCAGCTTGGGGGGGGTCGCCGTAGGGGACGAGCAGTACTTC
CASSLGGVAVGDEQYF
>TRBV5-6|-|TRBJ1-2|-
TGTGCCAGCAGCTTCGGGCAGGGGAATGGCTACACCTTC
CASSFGQGNGYTF
>TRBV19|-|TRBJ2-6|-
TGTGCCAGTAGTGCTGGGAGACAAAGCTCTGGGGCCAACGTCCTGACTTTC
CASSAGRQSSGANVLTF
>TRBV28|TRBD1|TRBJ1-2|-
TGTGCCAGCAGTATTAATACCGGGACAGGGGGCGGCTACACCTTC
CASSINTGTGGGYTF
>TRBV7-6|-|TRBJ2-2|-
TGTGCCAGCAGCTTAGGGGGAGACGGTTCCGGGGAGCTGTTTTTT
CASSLGGDGSGELFF
>TRBV27|TRBD2|TRBJ2-1|-
TGTGCCAGCAGTTTTCTAGCGGGAGCCTTAAATGAGCAGTTCTTC
CASSFLAGALNEQFF
>TRBV3-1/TRBV3-2|-|TRBJ1-5|once
TGTGCCAGCAGCCAAGGGGCTTACAATCAGCCCCAGCATTTT
CASSQGAYNQPQHF
>TRBV5-1|TRBD1|TRBJ2-1|-
TGCGCCAGCAGCCCGGAACAGGGGGGCTCCTACAATGAGCAGTTCTTC
CASSPEQGGSYNEQFF
>TRBV18|-|TRBJ2-2|-
TGTGCCAGCTCACCACCCAGGGGGGCGATAAACACCGGGGAGCTGTTTTTT
CASSPPRGAINTGELFF
>TRBV7-2|-|TRBJ1-1|once
TGTGCCAGCAGCTTAGCGCGTTTCACGCCGACTGAAGCTTTCTTT
CASSLARFTPTEAFF
>TRBV2|-|TRBJ2-6|-
TGTGCCAGCAGCGCTTCTACGCCTGGGGCCAACGTCCTGACTTTC
CASSASTPGANVLTF
>TRBV7-2|TRBD2|TRBJ2-1|-
TGTGCCAGCAGCTTGGTAGCGGGGGTTTACAATGAGCAGTTCTTC
CASSLVAGVYNEQFF
>TRBV6-5|-|TRBJ2-7|-
TGTGCCAGCAGTTACAACGTCGGTTTCTCCTACGAGCAGTACTTC
CASSYNVGFSYEQYF
>TRBV5-1|TRBD2|TRBJ2-7|-
TGCGCCAGCAGCTTTCGGCGGGACTACTACGAGCAGTACTTC
CASSFRRDYYEQYF
>TRBV10-1|-|TRBJ1-2|-
TGCGCCAGCTCGGACACCTCCTATGGCTACACCTTC
CASSDTSYGYTF
>TRBV29-1|TRBD2|TRBJ2-2|-
TGCAGCGCCGGGGGGTACACCGGGGAGCTGTTTTTT
CSAGGYTGELFF
>TRBV7-2|-|TRBJ2-2|-
TGTGCCAGCAGCAGGACAGCCCCCGGGGAGCTGTTTTTT
CASSRTAPGELFF
>TRBV29-1|TRBD2|TRBJ2-1|-
TGCAGCGCGTCCCTAGCGGGAGGGGGCGGGTACAGGAATGAGCAGTTCTTC
CSASLAGGGGYRNEQFF
>TRBV5-1|-|TRBJ1-1|-
TGCGCCAGCAGCTTGGCCACTCGTACCCTTGCCCGCACTGAAGCTTTCTTT
CASSLATRTLARTEAFF
>TRBV5-4|TRBD1|TRBJ2-5|once
TGTGCCAGCAGCGCCACAGGGGAAGAGACCCAGTACTTC
CASSATGEETQYF